This TCR beta chain originates from a study of CD8 T cells in Susac syndrome. Random hexamers primed reverse transcription of about 0.5 to 1 ug RNA. TCRdb re-called the immunoSEQ multiplex PCR reads through MiXCR, storing one row per CDR3 protein. The data contain around 300,000 distinct CDR3 sequences, 89% of them singletons. The multiple sclerosis controls were treatment-naive patients, and their relapsing-remitting disease was stable or active. CDR3 length equals 13 residues. Trimming at V came to 5 bases and at J to 5 bases, leaving 3 bases not matched to a gene. Germline CDR1 is SQVTM and CDR2 is ANQGSEA.

The sequence was obtained from a human donor with multiple sclerosis. The rearrangement links TRBV29-1 to TRBJ2-1, with 10 bases that match TRBD2. Sequenced: CD8+ T cells from PBMCs. The CDR3 nucleotides read TGCAGCGTTAAAGCGGGAGGGCACAATGAGCAGTTCTTC. Translation gives CSVKAGGHNEQFF.